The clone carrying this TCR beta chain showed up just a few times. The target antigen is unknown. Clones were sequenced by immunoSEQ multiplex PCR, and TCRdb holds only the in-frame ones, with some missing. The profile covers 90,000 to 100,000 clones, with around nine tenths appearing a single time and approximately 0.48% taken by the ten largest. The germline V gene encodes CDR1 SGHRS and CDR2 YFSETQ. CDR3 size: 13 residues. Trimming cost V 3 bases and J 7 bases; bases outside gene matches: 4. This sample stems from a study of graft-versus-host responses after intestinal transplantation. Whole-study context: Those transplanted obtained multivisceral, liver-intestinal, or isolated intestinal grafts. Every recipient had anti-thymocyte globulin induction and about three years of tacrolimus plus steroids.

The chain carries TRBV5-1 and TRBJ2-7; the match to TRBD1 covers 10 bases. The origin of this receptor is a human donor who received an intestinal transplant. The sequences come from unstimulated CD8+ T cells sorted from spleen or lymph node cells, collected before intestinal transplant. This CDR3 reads CASSSTGGGEQYF. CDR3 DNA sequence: TGCGCCAGCAGCTCGACAGGGGGCGGGGAGCAGTACTTC.